Listed here are 22 T cell receptor beta chains from one sample, sequenced in a study of response to subunit inactivated influenza vaccine (dated by TCRdb to the late 2010s). Receptors were amplified or captured by RT-PCR. Sequencing relied on an Illumina HiSeq 2500. The raw public data were reprocessed by TCRdb itself: fastp quality trimming at Q25, MiXCR clonotype calling, in-frame beta chains only. Identical CDR3 protein sequences are pooled into one entry, listed with their most common genes and DNA. The sample contains roughly 650,000 distinct CDR3 sequences, roughly 14% of them found a single time. Clones ranked in the top ten supply 11% of the sample. Source: PBMCs from blood, taken less than 13 days after vaccination. Receptors were obtained from a middle-aged man who received an inactivated influenza vaccine. Donor details come from another sample of the same person, matched by shared clones.

This clonotype was observed a few times. The chain has TRBV20-1 and TRBJ2-1; 12 nucleotides line up with TRBD2. The trim removed 0 bases at V and 2 bases at J, leaving 14 bases unmatched. The CDR3 extends over 20 amino acids. Per the germline V gene, CDR1 is DFQATT and CDR2 is SNEGSKA (reference sequence). CDR3 amino acids: CSARDFGLAGLADTYNEQFF. CDR3 in DNA: TGCAGTGCTAGAGATTTTGGACTAGCGGGGCTAGCTGACACCTACAATGAGCAGTTCTTC.

The chain carries TRBV4-2 and TRBJ2-1, with 9 bases fitting TRBD2. Germline loops: CDR1 LGHNA, CDR2 YNFKEQ. CDR3 length: 17 amino acids. J lost 6 bases, V lost 4 bases, and 13 bases had no gene match. The CDR3, as DNA: TGTGCCAGCAGCCGACCGGGCGCGGGGGGGGGAACCAATGAGCAGTTCTTC. It specifies CASSRPGAGGGTNEQFF.

This clonotype has a handful of counts. This sequence joins TRBV20-1 and TRBJ1-1; 7 bases are shared with TRBD1. CDR1 DFQATT and CDR2 SNEGSKA come from the germline V gene (reference sequence). The CDR3 length is 14 residues. The V and J ends lost 2 bases and 2 bases, in that order; junction bases with no gene match: 5. This chain's CDR3 is CSARKQGSNTEAFF. The DNA for the CDR3 is TGCAGTGCTAGAAAACAGGGGTCTAACACTGAAGCTTTCTTT.

This chain joins TRBV20-1 and TRBJ2-1; D possibly corresponds to TRBD2 (6 bases). This CDR3 region has 15 residues. With 5 bases removed from V and 0 bases from J, the gap between germline ends came to 14 bases. Germline loops: CDR1 DFQATT, CDR2 SNEGSKA (reference sequence). The CDR3 reads CSASGTRSSYNEQFF. CDR3 coding DNA: TGCAGTGCTTCCGGGACTCGGAGCTCCTACAATGAGCAGTTCTTC.

This clonotype came up a few times. This chain connects TRBV20-1 to TRBJ2-1, with TRBD2 as a possible D gene (7 bases). The germline V gene encodes CDR1 DFQATT and CDR2 SNEGSKA (reference sequence). Trimming removed 6 bases at V and 2 bases at J, with 20 bases between. The CDR3 has 16 residues. The CDR3 loop is CSALYWGLAAYNEQFF. The CDR3 DNA follows: TGCAGTGCCCTTTATTGGGGGCTAGCGGCCTACAATGAGCAGTTCTTC.

The gene calls are TRBV5-5 and TRBJ2-3, with 10 bases fitting TRBD1. The CDR3 length is 15 residues. Germline V gene sequence: CDR1 SGHKS, CDR2 YYEKEE (reference sequence). The J segment lost 2 bases and the V segment lost 5 bases, leaving 5 bases of the junction unmatched. CDR3 sequence (DNA): TGTGCCAGCAGGGGGGACAGGGGCTTCACAGATACGCAGTATTTT. The encoded protein is CASRGDRGFTDTQYF.

In its sample, this clonotype was seen a few times. This chain uses TRBV12-3 or TRBV12-4 with TRBJ2-7; 10 bases match TRBD2. The CDR3 covers 15 residues. After removal of 5 bases from V and 5 bases from J, the junction contained 9 bases not matched to a gene. The CDR3 coding sequence is TGTGCCAGCAGTCCCGGACTAGCGGAAGTCCACGAGCAGTACTTC. Protein: CASSPGLAEVHEQYF.

V usage is TRBV20-1 and J usage is TRBJ2-7; 11 positions match TRBD2. The J call could be wrong; TRBJ2-1 is a better fit for the DNA end. The CDR3 extends over 15 amino acids. Germline V lookup: CDR1 DFQATT, CDR2 SNEGSKA (reference sequence). This CDR3 reads CSATGTSGVLGEQFF. The CDR3 nucleotides are TGCAGTGCGACCGGGACTAGCGGAGTTTTGGGCGAGCAGTTCTTC.

This clonotype came up a few times. V gene TRBV7-2 combines with J gene TRBJ2-5; TRBD1 matches 7 bases. CDR1 and CDR2 from the germline V gene are SGHTA and FQGNSA. This CDR3 has 15 residues. V lost 3 bases, J lost 0 bases, and 4 bases stayed unmatched. The CDR3 nucleotides are TGTGCCAGCAGCTTGAGAGGGGGCTACCAAGAGACCCAGTACTTC. It translates to CASSLRGGYQETQYF. The full variable domain, its missing parts supplied by reference TRBV7-2 and TRBJ2-5, is GAGVSQSPSNKVTEKGKDVELRCDPISGHTALYWYRQSLGQGLEFLIYFQGNSAPDKSGLPSDRFSAERTGGSVSTLTIQRTQQEDSAVYLCASSLRGGYQETQYFGPGTRLLVL.

The chain has TRBV5-1 and TRBJ2-1; TRBD1 matches at 8 bases. CDR3 length: 16 amino acids. Germline V gene sequence: CDR1 SGHRS, CDR2 YFSETQ. J gave up 7 bases and V 7 bases, and 16 bases lay outside the gene matches. CDR3 coding DNA: TGCGCCAGCTTAGCTGGAGCAGGGGGCCGTCAGAATGAGCAGTTCTTC. It translates to CASLAGAGGRQNEQFF.

This clonotype was detected ten times or more. This chain links TRBV5-1 with TRBJ1-1; 8 nucleotides match TRBD1. Trimming at V came to 10 bases and at J to 11 bases, leaving 13 bases not matched to a gene. CDR3 size: 12 residues. In germline, CDR1 is SGHRS, CDR2 YFSETQ. CDR3 sequence (DNA): TGCGCCTCATCGATGACAGGGGAGGAGGCTTTCTTT. Its translation is CASSMTGEEAFF.

V is TRBV6-2 or TRBV6-3 and J is TRBJ1-1; tentatively, D is TRBD1 (5 bases). The CDR3 sequence is 12 residues long. The germline V gene has CDR1 MNHEY and CDR2 SVGEGT. Trimming removed 4 bases at V and 7 bases at J, with 10 bases between. CDR3 coding DNA: TGTGCCAGCAGTTGGGGGGATTATGAAGCTTTCTTT. Its translation is CASSWGDYEAFF.

This chain joins TRBV6-2 or TRBV6-3 and TRBJ2-2; D may be TRBD1 (6 bases). Germline CDR1 MNHEY, CDR2 SVGEGT. The CDR3 runs 15 residues. Between the trimmed V and J ends, which lost 6 bases and 2 bases, there was a span of 13 bases. The CDR3 protein is CASSPVQGNTGELFF. CDR3 in DNA: TGTGCCAGCAGCCCGGTACAGGGCAACACCGGGGAGCTGTTTTTT.

This clonotype has more than one count but fewer than ten. This chain connects TRBV2 to TRBJ2-3, with D uncertain. The CDR3 spans 11 residues. The V and J ends lost 8 bases and 8 bases respectively, with 11 bases between them. Germline V gives CDR1 SNHLY, CDR2 FYNNEI. CDR3 amino acids: CASGSDPTQYF. The DNA of the CDR3 is TGTGCCAGCGGTTCCGACCCTACGCAGTATTTT.

This clonotype came up a few times. V and J are TRBV29-1 and TRBJ2-1; D may match TRBD1 or TRBD2 (7 bases each). V lost 7 bases and J 7 bases, leaving 17 bases between the germline ends. Looked up from germline, CDR1 is SQVTM and CDR2 is ANQGSEA. The CDR3 consists of 13 residues. CDR3 sequence (DNA): TGCAGCGGACAGGGTTCAGCGGGGAATGAGCAGTTCTTC. Protein: CSGQGSAGNEQFF.

In its sample, this clonotype was seen many times. This rearrangement joins TRBV20-1 to TRBJ2-3, with D possibly matching TRBD2 (5 bases). V dropped 0 bases and J dropped 2 bases, with 12 bases sitting between them. The V gene's germline CDR1 is DFQATT and CDR2 SNEGSKA (reference sequence). The length of the CDR3 is 15 residues. CDR3 sequence reads: CSARDGSGITDTQYF. Written as DNA, the CDR3 is TGCAGTGCTAGAGATGGGAGCGGAATCACAGATACGCAGTATTTT.

The CDR3 sequence: CASSQPNRDGNYEQYF. The DNA of the CDR3 is TGTGCCAGCAGTCAACCCAACCGGGACGGGAACTACGAGCAGTACTTC. The chain joins TRBV12-3 or TRBV12-4 to TRBJ2-7; perhaps D is TRBD1 or TRBD2 (5 bases each). The CDR3 runs 16 residues. V gave up 5 bases and J gave up 3 bases, with 20 bases separating them.

This clonotype was counted many times. V usage is TRBV4-1 and J usage is TRBJ2-3; D is unresolved. The germline V gene encodes CDR1 MGHRA and CDR2 YSYEKL. The germline V and J ends were trimmed by 0 bases and 6 bases, with 13 bases remaining between them. The CDR3 consists of 15 residues. The CDR3 loop reads CASSQDGEPEDTQYF. CDR3 sequence (DNA): TGCGCCAGCAGCCAAGATGGCGAGCCCGAGGATACGCAGTATTTT.

V gene TRBV28 combines with J gene TRBJ1-5; D call uncertain. V lost 6 bases, J lost 3 bases, and 9 bases lay in between. Germline V gene lookup returns CDR1 MDHEN and CDR2 SYDVKM. The length of the CDR3 is 13 residues. CDR3 sequence: CASRLQINQPQHF. The CDR3 coding sequence is TGTGCCAGCAGGTTGCAGATCAATCAGCCCCAGCATTTT. Using reference TRBV28 and TRBJ1-5 for the parts outside the CDR3, the full variable domain is DVKVTQSSRYLVKRTGEKVFLECVQDMDHENMFWYRQDPGLGLRLIYFSYDVKMKEKGDIPEGYSVSREKKERFSLILESASTNQTSMYLCASRLQINQPQHFGDGTRLSIL.

The rearrangement joins TRBV24-1 to TRBJ2-3; a possible D gene is TRBD2 (6 bases). The CDR3 totals 18 residues. The ends were cut back, 2 bases at V and 5 bases at J, with 22 bases in the middle. The germline V gene encodes CDR1 KGHDR and CDR2 SFDVKD. The CDR3 reads CATSDWGVFGSGGDTQYF. The DNA of the CDR3 is TGTGCCACCAGTGATTGGGGGGTATTTGGCTCCGGGGGAGATACGCAGTATTTT.

This clonotype was seen a handful of times. This sequence joins TRBV10-3 and TRBJ1-1, with 7 bases that match TRBD1. Germline-derived CDR1 and CDR2 are ENHRY and SYGVKD. J gave up 2 bases and V 11 bases, and 8 bases lay outside the gene matches. The CDR3 totals 13 residues. CDR3 DNA: TGTGCCGTAAGCCGGGACAGTAACACTGAAGCTTTCTTT. This translates into CAVSRDSNTEAFF.

The chain has TRBV7-9 and TRBJ1-4; the D gene is possibly TRBD1 (5 bases). Trimming removed 5 bases from V and 0 bases from J, with 10 bases in between. Germline values: CDR1 SEHNR, CDR2 FQNEAQ (reference sequence). The CDR3 runs to 15 residues. The DNA for the CDR3 is TGTGCCAGCAGCCCCGGGACGGCAACTAATGAAAAACTGTTTTTT. Protein product: CASSPGTATNEKLFF.